Listed below are T cell receptor beta chains from one sample, sequenced in a study of control samples from healthy donors and cancer patients. Profiled with immunoSEQ multiplex PCR; TCRdb holds only in-frame clones, not every one. This sample has 170,000 or so clones, with roughly nine tenths found just once. The specimen sequenced was blood. The origin of the receptors is a man in his thirties or forties in good health. Both conserved end residues are part of each CDR3. Fields, in order: clone size, D gene, V gene, J gene, CDR3 protein, CDR3 DNA. D genes are given only for firm matches. The listing skips clone size in some rows; elsewhere it reads once, few, many or a size class.

.	.	TRBV12-3/TRBV12-4	TRBJ2-7	CASSVGPEQYF	TGTGCCAGCAGTGTGGGACCTGAGCAGTACTTC
.	.	TRBV11-2	TRBJ1-2	CASSPRTVGGYTF	TGTGCCAGCAGCCCCCGGACGGTGGGCGGCTACACCTTC
.	TRBD2	TRBV10-2	TRBJ2-2	CASSAVKGQTSGGSNTGELFF	TGCGCCAGCAGTGCAGTAAAGGGGCAGACTAGCGGGGGGTCGAACACCGGGGAGCTGTTTTTT
.	TRBD1	TRBV9	TRBJ1-1	CASSPGTGVNTEAFF	TGTGCCAGCAGCCCCGGGACAGGAGTGAACACTGAAGCTTTCTTT
.	TRBD2	TRBV19	TRBJ2-3	CASSISRTGLVDTQYF	TGTGCCAGTAGTATATCCAGGACGGGACTAGTGGATACGCAGTATTTT
.	.	TRBV18	TRBJ1-3	CASSLSTARSGNTIYF	TGTGCCAGCTCACTATCGACAGCCCGCTCTGGAAACACCATATATTTT
.	.	TRBV13	TRBJ1-1	CASSYSSRTAEAFF	TGTGCCAGCAGCTACTCATCCAGGACCGCTGAAGCTTTCTTT
.	.	TRBV27	TRBJ1-2	CASSFSAIRGYGYTF	TGTGCCAGCAGTTTTTCCGCAATAAGGGGCTATGGCTACACCTTC
.	.	TRBV14	TRBJ2-7	CASSQGQATTYEQYF	TGTGCCAGCAGCCAAGGACAGGCCACAACTTACGAGCAGTACTTC
.	.	TRBV9	TRBJ2-1	CASSGQYVYEQFF	TGTGCCAGCAGCGGCCAATACGTCTATGAGCAGTTCTTC
.	.	TRBV27	TRBJ2-6	CASRSTGSGANVLTF	TGTGCCAGCAGATCCACAGGGAGTGGGGCCAACGTCCTGACTTTC
.	.	TRBV5-5	TRBJ2-7	CASSTSGTEYF	TGTGCCAGCAGCACGTCCGGGACCGAGTACTTC
once	.	TRBV9	TRBJ2-1	CASSISVFVGEQFF	TGTGCCAGCAGTATAAGCGTTTTCGTCGGTGAGCAGTTCTTC
.	.	TRBV5-1	TRBJ2-2	CASSRPGGQWDTGELFF	TGCGCCAGCAGCCGCCCAGGGGGGCAATGGGACACCGGGGAGCTGTTTTTT
.	TRBD2	TRBV3-1/TRBV3-2	TRBJ2-2	CASSSLQGLAGGHSNTGELFF	TGTGCCAGCAGCTCACTGCAGGGACTAGCGGGAGGTCACTCGAACACCGGGGAGCTGTTTTTT
.	TRBD2	TRBV4-2	TRBJ2-1	CASSQVLAETYNEQFF	TGTGCCAGCAGCCAAGTACTAGCGGAAACCTACAATGAGCAGTTCTTC
.	TRBD1	TRBV18	TRBJ1-6	CASSSGQGDSPLHF	TGTGCCAGCTCATCGGGACAGGGGGACTCACCCCTCCACTTT
.	.	TRBV9	TRBJ1-3	CASSAGDGNTIYF	TGTGCCAGCAGCGCCGGAGACGGGAACACCATATATTTT
.	.	TRBV11-2	TRBJ1-1	CASRTVEAFF	TGTGCCAGCAGAACGGTTGAAGCTTTCTTT
once	.	TRBV6-1	TRBJ2-7	CASSEWGPPYEQYF	TGTGCCAGCAGTGAATGGGGGCCTCCCTACGAGCAGTACTTC
.	.	TRBV7-9	TRBJ2-3	CASSLVGSTDTQYF	TGTGCCAGCAGCCTTGTCGGGAGCACAGATACGCAGTATTTT
.	.	TRBV9	TRBJ2-2	CASSFQPGFIGELFF	TGTGCCAGCAGCTTCCAACCAGGGTTTATCGGGGAGCTGTTTTTT
.	.	TRBV9	TRBJ1-3	CASSAWEGNTIYF	TGTGCCAGCAGCGCCTGGGAGGGAAACACCATATATTTT
.	.	TRBV4-3	TRBJ2-5	CASSERGLPGTQYF	TGCGCCAGCAGCGAACGGGGACTTCCTGGGACCCAGTACTTC
.	.	TRBV11-2	TRBJ1-1	CASSLDPRGFGTFF	TGTGCCAGCAGCTTAGATCCGAGGGGTTTTGGGACTTTCTTT
.	.	TRBV12-3/TRBV12-4	TRBJ1-1	CASSSNTEAFF	TGTGCCAGCAGTTCGAACACTGAAGCTTTCTTT
.	TRBD2	TRBV5-1	TRBJ2-7	CASSLVGGFSYEQYF	TGCGCCAGCAGCTTGGTCGGGGGGTTCTCCTACGAGCAGTACTTC
.	.	TRBV11-2	TRBJ1-5	CASSLDRAQPQHF	TGTGCCAGCAGCTTAGATCGTGCTCAGCCCCAGCATTTT
.	.	TRBV11-3	TRBJ2-2	CASSSPGGGELFF	TGTGCCAGCAGCTCGCCCGGTGGCGGGGAGCTGTTTTTT
.	.	TRBV3-1/TRBV3-2	TRBJ1-2	CASSQGGMAVGKGYTF	TGTGCCAGCAGCCAGGGGGGTATGGCAGTCGGCAAAGGCTACACCTTC
.	.	TRBV12-3/TRBV12-4	TRBJ1-5	CASSLRNQPQHF	TGTGCCAGCAGTTTACGCAATCAGCCCCAGCATTTT
once	.	TRBV11-2	TRBJ1-1	CASSATLNTEAFF	TGTGCCAGCAGCGCGACTCTGAACACTGAAGCTTTCTTT
.	TRBD2	TRBV7-2	TRBJ2-1	CASRPAGEPYNEQFF	TGTGCCAGCAGACCAGCGGGAGAGCCGTACAATGAGCAGTTCTTC
.	TRBD1	TRBV6-1	TRBJ1-4	CASSESPGQGGEKLFF	TGTGCCAGCAGTGAAAGCCCGGGACAGGGGGGTGAAAAACTGTTTTTT
.	.	TRBV5-4	TRBJ2-1	CASSPDGAYNEQFF	TGTGCCAGCAGCCCGGACGGGGCCTACAATGAGCAGTTCTTC
.	.	TRBV30	TRBJ2-7	CAWKAGSSYEQYF	TGTGCCTGGAAGGCGGGGAGCTCCTACGAGCAGTACTTC
once	TRBD1	TRBV4-3	TRBJ2-1	CASSQDLGQGYEQFF	TGCGCCAGCAGCCAAGATCTGGGACAGGGTTATGAGCAGTTCTTC
.	.	TRBV7-6	TRBJ2-3	CASSLAGGTDTQYF	TGTGCCAGCAGCTTAGCGGGGGGCACAGATACGCAGTATTTT
.	.	TRBV6-5	TRBJ1-2	CASSPGEQGRGYTF	TGTGCCAGCAGTCCTGGGGAGCAGGGACGAGGCTACACCTTC
few	.	TRBV28	TRBJ2-1	CASSLGAGVSQFF	TGTGCCAGCAGTTTGGGGGCGGGAGTTAGTCAGTTCTTC
.	TRBD2	TRBV6-2/TRBV6-3	TRBJ2-5	CASSSEGLLAGGQETQYF	TGTGCCAGCAGTTCAGAGGGCCTACTAGCGGGGGGCCAAGAGACCCAGTACTTC
once	.	TRBV3-1/TRBV3-2	TRBJ1-6	CASSPRDSNSPLHF	TGTGCCAGCAGCCCCCGGGACTCGAATTCACCCCTCCACTTT
.	.	TRBV10-3	TRBJ2-1	CATAGQGYNEQFF	TGTGCCACCGCTGGGCAGGGCTACAATGAGCAGTTCTTC
.	TRBD1	TRBV5-1	TRBJ1-2	CASSLGGTGAANYGYTF	TGCGCCAGCAGCTTAGGGGGGACAGGGGCCGCTAACTATGGCTACACCTTC
once	.	TRBV2	TRBJ2-5	CASSDGERVAQYF	TGTGCCAGCAGTGACGGGGAAAGAGTGGCCCAGTACTTC
.	.	TRBV5-8	TRBJ2-3	CASSPVMARDTQYF	TGTGCCAGCAGCCCTGTTATGGCTAGGGATACGCAGTATTTT
.	.	TRBV28	TRBJ1-2	CASSLTANYGYTF	TGTGCCAGCAGTTTAACAGCTAACTATGGCTACACCTTC
.	.	TRBV30	TRBJ2-7	CAWSVGGQDEQYF	TGTGCCTGGAGTGTGGGGGGGCAGGACGAGCAGTACTTC
few	.	TRBV5-1	TRBJ2-2	CASTPRGGGTGELFF	TGCGCCAGCACCCCTCGAGGGGGGGGCACCGGGGAGCTGTTTTTT
.	.	TRBV9	TRBJ1-1	CASSVVPGTGMNTEAFF	TGTGCCAGCAGCGTAGTCCCAGGGACGGGGATGAACACTGAAGCTTTCTTT
once	TRBD2	TRBV7-8	TRBJ2-7	CASSPWTSGRGEQYF	TGTGCCAGCAGCCCGTGGACTAGCGGGCGGGGGGAGCAGTACTTC
.	.	TRBV7-2	TRBJ1-1	CASSFYSEAFF	TGTGCCAGCAGCTTTTATTCCGAAGCTTTCTTT
.	.	TRBV30	TRBJ2-7	CAWSQNRHEQYF	TGTGCCTGGAGCCAGAATCGGCACGAGCAGTACTTC